This is a list of T cell receptor beta chains from one sample in a study of regulatory T cells in long-lasting Graves disease. A single record per CDR3 protein comes from TCRdb applying MiXCR to the multiplex PCR reads. The table shows about 400,000 distinct CDR3 sequences, with 15% occurring only once. The sample in question was peripheral blood mononuclear cells (PBMCs), obtained at new diagnosis, from a patient treated with antithyroid drugs. The source is a female donor with Graves disease. CDR3s include the opening cysteine and the closing phenylalanine or tryptophan.

V gene: TRBV12-3/TRBV12-4; CDR3 protein: CASSFGDNNQPQHF
V gene: TRBV11-2; CDR3 protein: CASSLVGGGTDTQYF
V gene: TRBV9; CDR3 protein: CASSGAVLGNEQFF
V gene: TRBV4-2; CDR3 protein: CASSPCDPPIEAFF
V gene: TRBV28; CDR3 protein: CASSGGQGTEAFF
V gene: TRBV12-3/TRBV12-4; CDR3 protein: CASSLAGSGDTQYF
V gene: TRBV7-3; CDR3 protein: CASSYDGSSGANVLTF
V gene: TRBV7-2; CDR3 protein: CASRWNRDAANEQFF
V gene: TRBV5-1; CDR3 protein: CASSWGGTNNEQFF
V gene: TRBV20-1; CDR3 protein: CSARGTMNTEAFF
V gene: TRBV29-1; CDR3 protein: CSVASAGGYDEQYF
V gene: TRBV7-9; CDR3 protein: CASSLAGDEQCF
V gene: TRBV29-1; CDR3 protein: CSGVEAGGRDEQFF
V gene: TRBV14; CDR3 protein: CASSQDYRGRFAEAFF
V gene: TRBV11-2; CDR3 protein: CASSLGVAGVGETQYF
V gene: TRBV7-6; CDR3 protein: CASSPMRSGATDTQYF
V gene: TRBV5-6; CDR3 protein: CASSYRGEQFF